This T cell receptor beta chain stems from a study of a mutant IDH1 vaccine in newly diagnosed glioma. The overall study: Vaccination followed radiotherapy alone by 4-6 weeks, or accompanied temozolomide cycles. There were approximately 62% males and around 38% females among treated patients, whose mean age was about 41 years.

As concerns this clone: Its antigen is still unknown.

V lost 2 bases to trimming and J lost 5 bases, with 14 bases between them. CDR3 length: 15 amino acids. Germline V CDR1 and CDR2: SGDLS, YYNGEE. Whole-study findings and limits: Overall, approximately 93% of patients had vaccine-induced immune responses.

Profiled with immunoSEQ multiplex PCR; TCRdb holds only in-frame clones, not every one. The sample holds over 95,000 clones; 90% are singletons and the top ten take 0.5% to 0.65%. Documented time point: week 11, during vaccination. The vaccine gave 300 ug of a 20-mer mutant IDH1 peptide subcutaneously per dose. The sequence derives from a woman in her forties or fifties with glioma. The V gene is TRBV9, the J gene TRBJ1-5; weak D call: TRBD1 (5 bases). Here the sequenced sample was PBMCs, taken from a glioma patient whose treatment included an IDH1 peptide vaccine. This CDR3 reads CASSVDGGEYQPQHF. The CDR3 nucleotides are TGTGCCAGCAGCGTCGACGGGGGGGAGTATCAGCCCCAGCATTTT.